The clone carrying this TCR beta chain turned up a few times. CDR1 is SGHTA, CDR2 FQGNSA, per germline. This CDR3 comprises 17 residues. Trimming stripped 1 base from V and 4 bases from J, with 20 bases between. Using its own MiXCR run on the RT-PCR reads, TCRdb lists one record per CDR3 protein. Of hundreds of thousands of distinct CDR3 sequences detected, approximately 15% appear once; the ten largest clones hold roughly 3.9%. The clonotype originates from a female donor in good health, serving as a healthy control. What was sequenced was memory CD4+ T cells from blood. The chain couples TRBV7-2 to TRBJ2-7; tentative D call: TRBD1 (5 bases). Here the CDR3 reads CASSLVLGETVRYEQYF. The CDR3 DNA sequence: TGTGCCAGCAGCTTAGTGCTAGGGGAAACCGTGAGGTACGAGCAGTACTTC.